Each of the 9 T cell receptor beta chains below was sequenced from the same sample in a study of PD-1 blockade in classical Hodgkin lymphoma (TCRdb year 2020). Library preparation used the immunoSEQ multiplex PCR assay. Entries here come from immuneACCESS through TCRdb and include only in-frame sequences with V and J called. Some clones fail to appear in such tables; in the studies checked, an unresolved V gene covers under half of the shortfall, and the cause of the remainder is unknown. This sample lists just under 20,000 clones; over 75% were detected once. The ten largest clones capture roughly 1.3% of the sample. The time point label of this sample denotes: newly diagnosed, previously untreated cHL patient sample. CD4+ T cells were purified from thawed PBMCs by magnetic negative selection with a Miltenyi CD4+ T cell isolation kit. Input material: CD4+ T cells from blood. These TCRs come from a human donor with classical Hodgkin lymphoma.

V usage is TRBV28 and J usage is TRBJ1-4; TRBD1 agrees at 8 bases. Germline V gene data show CDR1 as MDHEN and CDR2 as SYDVKM. V gave up 4 bases and J gave up 8 bases; unmatched junction bases: 9. The CDR3 runs to 15 residues. In DNA form, the CDR3 reads TGTGCCAGCAGTTCCAACAGGGGGAATAACGAAAAACTGTTTTTT. The encoded protein is CASSSNRGNNEKLFF.

CDR3 nucleotide sequence: TGTGCCAGCCCCGCCGGGTTGTTCGGGGAGCAGTACTTC. It specifies CASPAGLFGEQYF. The chain carries TRBV2 and TRBJ2-7; D remains unclear. V lost 8 bases and J 7 bases, leaving 18 bases between the germline ends. Germline CDR1 SNHLY, CDR2 FYNNEI. The CDR3 consists of 13 residues.

This chain connects TRBV9 to TRBJ2-1, with D unresolved. CDR3 length: 13 amino acids. Germline CDR1 SGDLS, CDR2 YYNGEE. The V end was cut by 0 bases, the J end by 5 bases, with 6 bases between. This CDR3 reads CASSVALNNEQFF. CDR3 in DNA: TGTGCCAGCAGCGTAGCTTTGAACAATGAGCAGTTCTTC.

This chain uses TRBV11-3 with TRBJ2-7; 8 nucleotides align to TRBD2. The V segment lost 0 bases and the J segment 5 bases; nucleotides outside the gene matches: 9. Germline V gives CDR1 SGHNT, CDR2 YENEEA. This CDR3 has 16 residues. The CDR3 DNA sequence: TGTGCCAGCAGCTTAGATGGCCGGGAGGGCCGGGACGAGCAGTACTTC. Translated: CASSLDGREGRDEQYF.

This clone was counted between two and nine times. The chain carries TRBV2 and TRBJ1-1; TRBD1 is a possible D gene (6 bases). Trimming cost V 5 bases and J 3 bases, with 16 bases left between them. The CDR3 length is 15 residues. The germline CDR1 and CDR2 sequences are SNHLY and FYNNEI. CDR3 loop: CASSPQGLFDTEAFF. The CDR3 DNA follows: TGTGCCAGCAGTCCCCAGGGGCTCTTCGACACTGAAGCTTTCTTT.

The chain recombines TRBV29-1 with TRBJ2-1; no clear D. Germline V gives CDR1 SQVTM, CDR2 ANQGSEA. Between the trimmed V and J ends, which lost 4 bases and 5 bases, there was a span of 18 bases. CDR3 length: 15 residues. The CDR3 DNA follows: TGCAGCGTTGCTGTGAAAGGATTTCCAAACAATGAGCAGTTCTTC. It encodes CSVAVKGFPNNEQFF.

The chain couples TRBV5-1 to TRBJ2-3; D gene uncertain. V was cut by 2 bases and J by 1 base, with 14 bases left in between. The CDR3 extends over 16 amino acids. CDR1 is SGHRS, CDR2 YFSETQ, per germline. CDR3 bases: TGCGCCAGCAGCTTTTCTGGGGTAGATCGCACAGATACGCAGTATTTT. Translating it yields CASSFSGVDRTDTQYF.

The gene calls are TRBV4-1 and TRBJ2-3, with D maybe TRBD2 (5 bases). CDR1 and CDR2 from the germline V gene are MGHRA and YSYEKL. The CDR3 has 16 residues. V shed 0 bases and J shed 4 bases, with 14 bases lying between them. CDR3 nucleotides: TGCGCCAGCAGCCAAGATCTAGCTCTGGGATCAGATACGCAGTATTTT. Protein: CASSQDLALGSDTQYF.

Only one count was recorded for this clone. The chain uses TRBV19 and TRBJ1-6, with D hard to call. Deletions cut 1 base from V and 8 bases from J, with 15 bases between. Germline lookup yields CDR1 LNHDA and CDR2 SQIVND (reference sequence). The CDR3 loop spans 16 amino acids. CDR3 sequence reads: CASSIVRINKDSPLHF. The DNA for the CDR3 is TGTGCCAGTAGTATAGTACGGATAAATAAAGATTCACCCCTCCACTTT.